These 11 T cell receptor beta chains were sequenced from one sample in a study of cytomegalovirus exposure and HLA in healthy donors. Vbeta (60) and Jbeta (13) primers were used in the PCR. Clones were read by immunoSEQ multiplex PCR, and TCRdb kept only the in-frame ones, dropping some. The sample holds roughly 180,000 clones, 84% seen once. Source material: PBMCs. These TCRs come from a girl aged 10 to 17 in good health and CMV-seropositive.

The gene calls are TRBV7-6 and TRBJ1-1; D is perhaps TRBD1 (5 bases). The CDR3 is 15 residues long. Germline V gene data show CDR1 as SGHVS and CDR2 as FNYEAQ. V was shortened by 1 base and J by 11 bases, with 20 bases between the two germline ends. The CDR3 is CASSLDVQGAVRAFF. The DNA of the CDR3 is TGTGCCAGCAGCTTAGATGTGCAGGGTGCCGTGAGGGCTTTCTTT.

V gene TRBV5-5 combines with J gene TRBJ1-2; 8 bases line up with TRBD1. The CDR3 is 16 residues long. Germline loops: CDR1 SGHKS, CDR2 YYEKEE (reference sequence). V shed 2 bases and J 6 bases; nucleotides not matched to a gene: 12. The CDR3 here is CASSLFWFDRGNGYTF. For the CDR3, the DNA is TGTGCCAGCAGCTTATTTTGGTTTGACAGGGGCAATGGCTACACCTTC.

This chain links TRBV6-1 with TRBJ1-2; D is undetermined. Looked up from germline, CDR1 is MNHNS and CDR2 is SASEGT. V gave up 7 bases and J gave up 2 bases, with 14 bases separating them. CDR3 length equals 14 residues. In DNA form, the CDR3 reads TGTGCCAGCAAGCTAGGGCGAGGGAACTATGGCTACACCTTC. Encoded protein: CASKLGRGNYGYTF.

The genes are TRBV6-1 and TRBJ1-5, with unresolved D. Germline CDR1 is MNHNS and CDR2 is SASEGT. The V and J ends lost 6 bases and 2 bases respectively, with 8 bases between them. This CDR3 spans 13 amino acids. CDR3 DNA sequence: TGTGCCAGCAGGGTGAGGGGCAATCAGCCCCAGCATTTT. Translating gives CASRVRGNQPQHF.

This clone has only one observation. The V gene is TRBV11-2, the J gene TRBJ1-2; possibly TRBD1 for D (5 bases). CDR1 SGHAT and CDR2 FQNNGV come from the germline V gene. The length of the CDR3 is 15 residues. V lost 1 base, J lost 4 bases, and 13 bases lay in between. The chain's CDR3 is CASSLVPGQRYGYTF. CDR3 bases: TGTGCCAGCAGCTTAGTGCCAGGGCAGCGCTATGGCTACACCTTC.

V usage is TRBV7-9 and J usage is TRBJ2-3; 9 bases are a match to TRBD2. The CDR3 sequence is 15 residues long. Germline V gene sequence: CDR1 SEHNR, CDR2 FQNEAQ (reference sequence). V was pared by 6 bases and J by 1 base, with 5 bases of the junction left unmatched. CDR3 sequence: CASSLIAGGTDTQYF. CDR3 nucleotides: TGTGCCAGCAGTCTTATAGCGGGGGGCACAGATACGCAGTATTTT.

This clone was observed a handful of times. The V gene is TRBV4-1, the J gene TRBJ2-1; TRBD2 matches 9 bases. The V and J ends lost 2 bases and 3 bases, in that order; junction bases with no gene match: 5. CDR1 is MGHRA and CDR2 is YSYEKL in the germline V gene. There are 16 residues in the CDR3. The CDR3 here is CASSQWASGDYNEQFF. In nucleotides, the CDR3 is TGCGCCAGCAGCCAATGGGCTAGCGGGGACTACAATGAGCAGTTCTTC.

The rearrangement links TRBV2 to TRBJ1-2; 8 nucleotides agree with TRBD1. CDR3 length equals 14 residues. The J segment lost 7 bases and the V segment lost 2 bases, leaving 6 bases of the junction unmatched. Germline V CDR1 and CDR2: SNHLY, FYNNEI. CDR3 nucleotides: TGTGCCAGCAGTGAAACGACAGGGGCGGGTGGCTACACCTTC. The encoded protein is CASSETTGAGGYTF.

V is TRBV5-1 and J is TRBJ2-1, with 7 bases matching TRBD1. The V and J ends lost 0 bases and 6 bases, in that order; junction bases with no gene match: 6. The CDR3 is 15 amino acids. Germline V gene sequence: CDR1 SGHRS, CDR2 YFSETQ. The CDR3 DNA sequence: TGCGCCAGCAGCTTGGATACAGGGGCCGGCAATGAGCAGTTCTTC. This encodes CASSLDTGAGNEQFF.

The chain combines TRBV5-6 with TRBJ1-6; 10 positions match TRBD1. Germline V lookup: CDR1 SGHDT, CDR2 YYEEEE. The CDR3 sequence is 14 residues long. The junction had 2 bases not matched to a gene; V was cut back by 4 bases and J by 7 bases. The CDR3 DNA reads as TGTGCCAGCAGCGGGGACAGGGGAAATTCACCCCTCCACTTT. Its translation: CASSGDRGNSPLHF.

The J gene is TRBJ2-7, the V gene TRBV6-6; D might be TRBD1 (6 bases). V was pared by 2 bases and J by 5 bases, with 10 bases between. CDR1 and CDR2 (germline): MNHNY, SVGAGI (reference sequence). The CDR3 covers 13 residues. DNA for the CDR3: TGTGCCAGCAGTTACCAGGGGCCTAACGAGCAGTACTTC. Its protein product is CASSYQGPNEQYF.